Listed below are T cell receptor beta chains from one sample, sequenced in a study of T cells in Graves' hyperthyroidism and ophthalmopathy. One entry per CDR3 protein results from TCRdb running MiXCR on the multiplex PCR reads. The table has approximately 400,000 distinct CDR3 sequences, around 16% seen once. The specimen sequenced was blood. Receptors were obtained from a woman aged 18-30 years with Graves' hyperthyroidism. The CDR3 runs from the conserved cysteine through the conserved F or W. Each record gives: V gene, clone size, D gene, J gene, CDR3 protein, CDR3 DNA. D genes are given only for firm matches. Not all rows give a size; the values are once, few, many and, for expanded clones, a class.

V gene: TRBV3-1
clone size: .
D gene: .
J gene: TRBJ1-1
CDR3 protein: CASSQKRGGNTEAFF
CDR3 DNA: TGTGCCAGCAGCCAAAAGAGGGGGGGGAACACTGAAGCTTTCTTT

V gene: TRBV4-3
clone size: few
D gene: .
J gene: TRBJ2-5
CDR3 protein: CASSQDTTGDGQETQYF
CDR3 DNA: TGCGCCAGCAGCCAAGATACAACGGGGGACGGCCAAGAGACCCAGTACTTC

V gene: TRBV2
clone size: many
D gene: TRBD1
J gene: TRBJ2-7
CDR3 protein: CASSVAGTGLSYEQYF
CDR3 DNA: TGTGCCAGCAGTGTGGCCGGGACAGGGCTTTCTTACGAGCAGTACTTC

V gene: TRBV2
clone size: .
D gene: TRBD2
J gene: TRBJ2-3
CDR3 protein: CASNLVGGGLSTDTQYF
CDR3 DNA: TGTGCCAGCAACCTAGTCGGGGGGGGGCTAAGCACAGATACGCAGTATTTT

V gene: TRBV18
clone size: few
D gene: TRBD2
J gene: TRBJ2-3
CDR3 protein: CASSPPGKGGTDTQYF
CDR3 DNA: TGTGCCAGCTCACCACCTGGAAAGGGAGGGACAGATACGCAGTATTTT

V gene: TRBV25-1
clone size: .
D gene: TRBD1
J gene: TRBJ2-5
CDR3 protein: CASDGDSSGTQYF
CDR3 DNA: TGTGCCAGCGACGGGGACAGTAGTGGGACCCAGTACTTC

V gene: TRBV7-9
clone size: .
D gene: .
J gene: TRBJ2-1
CDR3 protein: CASEYNEQFF
CDR3 DNA: TGTGCCAGCGAGTACAATGAGCAGTTCTTC

V gene: TRBV5-6
clone size: many
D gene: .
J gene: TRBJ2-1
CDR3 protein: CASSLAGHPYNEQFF
CDR3 DNA: TGTGCCAGCAGCTTGGCAGGGCACCCCTACAATGAGCAGTTCTTC

V gene: TRBV28
clone size: many
D gene: TRBD2
J gene: TRBJ2-7
CDR3 protein: CASSKGSGRAGTYEQYF
CDR3 DNA: TGTGCCAGCAGCAAAGGTAGCGGGAGGGCCGGGACCTACGAGCAGTACTTC

V gene: TRBV11-3
clone size: many
D gene: .
J gene: TRBJ1-2
CDR3 protein: CATGGGHGYGYTF
CDR3 DNA: TGTGCCACCGGCGGGGGGCATGGCTATGGCTACACCTTC

V gene: TRBV20-1
clone size: many
D gene: TRBD1
J gene: TRBJ1-6
CDR3 protein: CSAMGQTPNSPLHF
CDR3 DNA: TGCAGTGCAATGGGACAGACACCTAATTCACCCCTCCACTTT

V gene: TRBV20-1
clone size: few
D gene: TRBD1
J gene: TRBJ1-1
CDR3 protein: CSARRDRNTEAFF
CDR3 DNA: TGCAGTGCTAGACGGGACAGGAACACTGAAGCTTTCTTT

V gene: TRBV6-5
clone size: many
D gene: .
J gene: TRBJ2-7
CDR3 protein: CASSYSQGREQYF
CDR3 DNA: TGTGCCAGCAGTTACTCGCAGGGGCGCGAGCAGTACTTC

V gene: TRBV7-3
clone size: many
D gene: .
J gene: TRBJ2-1
CDR3 protein: CASSPTGANSYNEQFF
CDR3 DNA: TGTGCCAGCAGCCCGACCGGGGCCAACTCCTACAATGAGCAGTTCTTC

V gene: TRBV5-1
clone size: many
D gene: TRBD1
J gene: TRBJ2-7
CDR3 protein: CASSYRQGYEQYF
CDR3 DNA: TGCGCCAGCAGCTATCGACAGGGGTACGAGCAGTACTTC

V gene: TRBV27
clone size: many
D gene: .
J gene: TRBJ1-1
CDR3 protein: CASSFRSGAGGREAFF
CDR3 DNA: TGTGCCAGCAGTTTTAGGTCAGGAGCCGGGGGTCGTGAAGCTTTCTTT

V gene: TRBV4-2
clone size: .
D gene: .
J gene: TRBJ1-1
CDR3 protein: CASSQAGVTEAFF
CDR3 DNA: TGTGCCAGCAGCCAAGCAGGGGTCACTGAAGCTTTCTTT

V gene: TRBV12-3/TRBV12-4
clone size: many
D gene: .
J gene: TRBJ2-2
CDR3 protein: CASSFGRTPTGELFF
CDR3 DNA: TGTGCCAGCAGTTTTGGCAGGACACCCACCGGGGAGCTGTTTTTT

V gene: TRBV2
clone size: many
D gene: .
J gene: TRBJ2-7
CDR3 protein: CASSEYTLGQYF
CDR3 DNA: TGTGCCAGCAGTGAATATACCTTGGGGCAGTACTTC

V gene: TRBV5-1
clone size: many
D gene: .
J gene: TRBJ2-7
CDR3 protein: CASSWTYEQYF
CDR3 DNA: TGCGCCAGCAGCTGGACCTACGAGCAGTACTTC

V gene: TRBV6-4
clone size: .
D gene: .
J gene: TRBJ2-7
CDR3 protein: CASSDSSWNSCEQYF
CDR3 DNA: TGTGCCAGCAGTGACTCGTCCTGGAACTCCTGCGAGCAGTACTTC

V gene: TRBV28
clone size: many
D gene: TRBD2
J gene: TRBJ2-5
CDR3 protein: CASSWGGVGETQYF
CDR3 DNA: TGTGCCAGCTCATGGGGGGGGGTAGGAGAGACCCAGTACTTC

V gene: TRBV11-1
clone size: .
D gene: .
J gene: TRBJ1-6
CDR3 protein: CASSFRDGGNSPLHF
CDR3 DNA: TGTGCCAGCAGCTTTCGGGACGGCGGGAATTCACCCCTCCACTTT

V gene: TRBV11-2
clone size: many
D gene: TRBD1
J gene: TRBJ2-7
CDR3 protein: CASSLRWDRGSYEQYF
CDR3 DNA: TGTGCCAGCAGCTTAAGGTGGGACAGGGGATCCTACGAGCAGTACTTC

V gene: TRBV20-1
clone size: many
D gene: TRBD2
J gene: TRBJ2-5
CDR3 protein: CSAPTSWKTQYF
CDR3 DNA: TGCAGTGCACCGACTAGCTGGAAGACCCAGTACTTC

V gene: TRBV7-2
clone size: .
D gene: .
J gene: TRBJ2-2
CDR3 protein: CASSLDDSHTGELFF
CDR3 DNA: TGTGCCAGCAGCTTGGACGACAGCCACACCGGGGAGCTGTTTTTT

V gene: TRBV6-1
clone size: .
D gene: .
J gene: TRBJ1-1
CDR3 protein: CASFITWTEAFF
CDR3 DNA: TGTGCCAGCTTCATCACATGGACTGAAGCTTTCTTT

V gene: TRBV11-2
clone size: many
D gene: .
J gene: TRBJ1-2
CDR3 protein: CASSLEAGYYGYTF
CDR3 DNA: TGTGCCAGCAGCTTAGAGGCCGGCTACTATGGCTACACCTTC

V gene: TRBV5-1
clone size: many
D gene: .
J gene: TRBJ2-3
CDR3 protein: CATTRGGLTDTQYF
CDR3 DNA: TGCGCCACCACCCGAGGGGGGCTGACAGATACGCAGTATTTT

V gene: TRBV28
clone size: many
D gene: TRBD1
J gene: TRBJ2-3
CDR3 protein: CASSLEDRAETDTQYF
CDR3 DNA: TGTGCCAGCAGTTTGGAGGACAGGGCTGAGACAGATACGCAGTATTTT

V gene: TRBV4-1
clone size: .
D gene: .
J gene: TRBJ1-1
CDR3 protein: CASSQGKRINTEAFF
CDR3 DNA: TGCGCCAGCAGCCAGGGAAAGAGAATAAACACTGAAGCTTTCTTT

V gene: TRBV28
clone size: many
D gene: .
J gene: TRBJ2-5
CDR3 protein: CASSPDWRAQETQYF
CDR3 DNA: TGTGCCAGCAGTCCGGACTGGCGGGCCCAAGAGACCCAGTACTTC

V gene: TRBV10-3
clone size: .
D gene: .
J gene: TRBJ2-7
CDR3 protein: CAISESGAVGKQYF
CDR3 DNA: TGTGCCATCAGTGAGTCCGGGGCAGTAGGGAAGCAGTACTTC

V gene: TRBV6-1
clone size: many
D gene: .
J gene: TRBJ2-4
CDR3 protein: CASRRTDKVFSETKNIQYF
CDR3 DNA: TGTGCCAGCAGGCGGACTGATAAGGTCTTCTCTGAGACCAAAAACATTCAGTACTTC

V gene: TRBV12-3/TRBV12-4
clone size: many
D gene: .
J gene: TRBJ1-3
CDR3 protein: CASSPPGRDSGNTIYF
CDR3 DNA: TGTGCCAGCAGCCCCCCGGGGAGGGACTCTGGAAACACCATATATTTT

V gene: TRBV29-1
clone size: few
D gene: TRBD1
J gene: TRBJ2-7
CDR3 protein: CSVEDQGEQGTNSYEQYF
CDR3 DNA: TGCAGCGTTGAAGATCAGGGGGAACAGGGAACGAACTCCTACGAGCAGTACTTC

V gene: TRBV9
clone size: few
D gene: .
J gene: TRBJ1-3
CDR3 protein: CASNAQRRDTIYF
CDR3 DNA: TGTGCCAGCAACGCCCAGAGAAGGGACACCATATATTTT

V gene: TRBV6-2/TRBV6-3
clone size: many
D gene: TRBD1
J gene: TRBJ1-5
CDR3 protein: CASSYRQGSQPQHF
CDR3 DNA: TGTGCCAGCAGTTACAGACAGGGAAGTCAGCCCCAGCATTTT

V gene: TRBV5-1
clone size: many
D gene: .
J gene: TRBJ2-7
CDR3 protein: CASSPAAGRSYEQYF
CDR3 DNA: TGCGCCAGCAGCCCGGCGGCTGGGAGGTCCTACGAGCAGTACTTC